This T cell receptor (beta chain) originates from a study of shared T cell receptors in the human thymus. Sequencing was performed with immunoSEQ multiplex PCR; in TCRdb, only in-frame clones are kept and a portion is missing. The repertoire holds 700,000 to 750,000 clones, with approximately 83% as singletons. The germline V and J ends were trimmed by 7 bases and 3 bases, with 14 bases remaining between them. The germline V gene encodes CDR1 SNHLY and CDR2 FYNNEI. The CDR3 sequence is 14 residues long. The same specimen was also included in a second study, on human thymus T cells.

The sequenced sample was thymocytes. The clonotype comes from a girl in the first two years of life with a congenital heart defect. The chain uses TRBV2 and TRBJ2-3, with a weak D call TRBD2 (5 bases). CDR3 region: CASIFGLATDTQYF. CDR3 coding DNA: TGTGCCAGCATCTTTGGGTTAGCGACAGATACGCAGTATTTT.